Each of the 20 T cell receptor beta chains below was sequenced from the same sample in a study of blood T cell repertoires in COVID-19. Clones were read by immunoSEQ multiplex PCR, and TCRdb kept only the in-frame ones, dropping some. Of 130,000 to 150,000 clones in the sample, approximately 80% were seen once. Sequenced: PBMCs or T cells enriched from blood (not recorded which). These receptors were collected from a woman aged 40 to 50 who had recovered from COVID-19.

The gene calls are TRBV5-1 and TRBJ2-3; a weak D match, TRBD1 (6 bases). V was pared by 0 bases and J by 2 bases, with 10 bases between. This CDR3 has 15 residues. In germline, CDR1 is SGHRS, CDR2 YFSETQ. The CDR3: CASSLEQGHTDTQYF. Written as DNA, the CDR3 is TGCGCCAGCAGCTTGGAACAGGGACACACAGATACGCAGTATTTT.

J is TRBJ2-3 and V is TRBV21-1; TRBD2 was called by the table and not checked on the DNA. TRBV21-1 corresponds to a pseudogene. The CDR3 extends over 19 amino acids. CDR3 sequence reads: CASSKWVYGRWAPADTQYF. The CDR3 DNA reads TGTGCCAGCAGCAAATGGGTATATGGGAGGTGGGCGCCCGCAGATACGCAGTATTTT.

The V gene is TRBV27, the J gene TRBJ2-3; TRBD2 matches at 14 bases. This CDR3 is 21 amino acids long. CDR1 MNHEY and CDR2 SMNVEV come from the germline V gene (reference sequence). V gave up 4 bases and J gave up 3 bases; unmatched junction bases: 18. CDR3 residues: CASSSPPGLAGVAVGTDTQYF. DNA for the CDR3: TGTGCCAGCAGTTCCCCCCCGGGACTAGCGGGAGTAGCAGTCGGGACAGATACGCAGTATTTT.

The V and J genes are TRBV18 and TRBJ1-2; 7 bases are shared with TRBD1. Looked up from germline, CDR1 is KGHSH and CDR2 is LQKENI. CDR3 length: 14 residues. With V trimmed by 3 bases and J by 7 bases, 8 bases remained unmatched. The CDR3 coding sequence is TGTGCCAGCTCACCGGGACAGACAGGGTTTGGCTACACCTTC. Translated: CASSPGQTGFGYTF.

This clone was counted between two and nine times. The chain is built from TRBV18 and TRBJ2-7; 7 nucleotides match TRBD2. With V trimmed by 3 bases and J by 0 bases, 2 bases remained unmatched. CDR3 size: 14 residues. The germline V gene encodes CDR1 KGHSH and CDR2 LQKENI. CDR3 amino acids: CASSPSGTSYEQYF. The CDR3 DNA reads as TGTGCCAGCTCACCGAGCGGGACCTCCTACGAGCAGTACTTC.

The chain employs TRBV6-2 or TRBV6-3 and TRBJ1-5; TRBD1 agrees at 9 bases. V lost 5 bases, J lost 8 bases, and 7 bases stayed unmatched. The CDR3 sequence is 14 residues long. The germline gives CDR1 MNHEY, CDR2 SVGEGT. CDR3 residues: CASSPGTGLEPQHF. CDR3 nucleotide sequence: TGTGCCAGCAGTCCCGGGACAGGGTTGGAGCCCCAGCATTTT.

This sequence joins TRBV4-1 and TRBJ2-2; TRBD1 agrees at 9 bases. Germline V gene sequence: CDR1 MGHRA, CDR2 YSYEKL. The CDR3 contains 16 residues. The junction had 9 bases not matched to a gene; V was cut back by 4 bases and J by 6 bases. CDR3 sequence reads: CASSRPGQGFAGELFF. The CDR3 bases are TGCGCCAGCAGCCGACCGGGACAGGGTTTCGCCGGGGAGCTGTTTTTT.

The chain is built from TRBV3-1 (or the pseudogene TRBV3-2) and TRBJ1-6; TRBD1 aligns across 8 bases. This CDR3 is built from 16 residues. Unmatched junction bases numbered 2, after V lost 0 bases and J lost 4 bases. The germline V gene encodes CDR1 LGHDT and CDR2 YNNKEL (reference sequence). CDR3 region: CASSQEGQVYNSPLHF. CDR3 coding DNA: TGTGCCAGCAGCCAAGAGGGACAGGTTTATAATTCACCCCTCCACTTT.

V is TRBV30 and J is TRBJ2-1; the D is unclear. From germline, CDR1 is GTSNPN and CDR2 SVGIG (reference sequence). The CDR3 totals 13 residues. V dropped 0 bases and J dropped 6 bases, with 9 bases sitting between them. The CDR3 DNA follows: TGTGCCTGGAGTGTACGCCGCGCCAATGAGCAGTTCTTC. Its translation: CAWSVRRANEQFF.

The gene calls are TRBV3-1 (or the pseudogene TRBV3-2) and TRBJ2-1, with unresolved D. Trimming removed 3 bases from V and 10 bases from J, with 10 bases in between. This CDR3 is 12 amino acids long. The germline gives CDR1 LGHDT, CDR2 YNNKEL (reference sequence). The CDR3 coding sequence is TGTGCCAGCAGCCAGGCCCAGAGGGAGCAGTTCTTC. Translated: CASSQAQREQFF.

Worth noting for this clone: The sample carries other DNA sequences with the same CDR3. The V and J genes are TRBV25-1 and TRBJ1-5, with D possibly being TRBD1 (5 bases). Per the germline V gene, CDR1 is MGHDK and CDR2 is SYGVNS. This CDR3 is 12 amino acids long. Deletions cut 5 bases from V and 4 bases from J, with 6 bases between. This CDR3 is CASSSGNQPQHF. The CDR3 DNA reads as TGTGCCAGCAGTTCAGGGAATCAGCCCCAGCATTTT.

The chain employs TRBV27 and TRBJ1-2; D not certain. Between the trimmed V and J ends, which lost 6 bases and 4 bases, there was a span of 18 bases. The CDR3 sequence is 15 residues long. CDR1 is MNHEY, CDR2 SMNVEV, per germline (reference sequence). The CDR3: CASSPGGPERYGYTF. Written as DNA, the CDR3 is TGTGCCAGCAGCCCAGGCGGGCCTGAACGCTATGGCTACACCTTC.

This chain uses TRBV7-9 with TRBJ2-7, with D perhaps TRBD1 (5 bases). Germline CDR1 reads SEHNR; CDR2 reads FQNEAQ (reference sequence). Trimming shortened V by 4 bases and J by 2 bases, and 18 bases separated the two germline ends. CDR3 length equals 16 residues. CDR3 in DNA: TGTGCCAGCAGCTACAATTTCCAGGGAACCCCCTACGAGCAGTACTTC. It encodes CASSYNFQGTPYEQYF.

The chain links TRBV12-5 to TRBJ2-5, with D tentatively TRBD2 (5 bases). V dropped 5 bases and J dropped 1 base, with 11 bases sitting between them. CDR1 is LGHNT, CDR2 FRNRAP, per germline. The CDR3 has 14 residues. The CDR3, as DNA: TGTGCTAGTGGTGAGGGCAGTATCCAAGAGACCCAGTACTTC. Amino acids: CASGEGSIQETQYF.

The J gene is TRBJ1-2, the V gene TRBV30, with 9 bases fitting TRBD1. Germline V gene data show CDR1 as GTSNPN and CDR2 as SVGIG (reference sequence). There are 14 residues in the CDR3. With V trimmed by 4 bases and J by 3 bases, 6 bases remained unmatched. CDR3 in amino acids: CAWTLTGGYYGYTF. The CDR3 DNA is TGTGCCTGGACCCTGACAGGGGGATACTATGGCTACACCTTC.

The chain links TRBV2 to TRBJ1-2, with 7 bases fitting TRBD1. The germline CDR1 and CDR2 sequences are SNHLY and FYNNEI. The CDR3 length is 13 residues. Trimming took 4 bases from V and 7 from J; bases not matched to a gene: 6. In DNA, the CDR3 is TGTGCCAGCAGTGCGGACAGGCGGCGTGGCTACACCTTC. Protein sequence: CASSADRRRGYTF.

This chain joins TRBV13 and TRBJ1-3; a weak D match, TRBD1 (5 bases). The germline gives CDR1 PRHDT, CDR2 FYEKMQ (reference sequence). V lost 6 bases to trimming and J lost 3 bases, with 9 bases between them. The CDR3 covers 13 residues. The CDR3 spells CASSRGGGNTIYF. The CDR3 DNA follows: TGTGCCAGCAGTCGGGGGGGTGGAAACACCATATATTTT.

The chain recombines TRBV14 with TRBJ2-6, with 10 bases that match TRBD1. The CDR3 has 21 amino acids. J was trimmed by 0 bases and V by 6 bases; bases with no gene match: 17. Per the germline V gene, CDR1 is SGHDN and CDR2 is FVKESK. The CDR3 here is CASSPSRDRGVKSSGANVLTF. CDR3 nucleotides: TGTGCCAGCAGTCCATCTCGGGACAGGGGCGTTAAAAGCTCTGGGGCCAACGTCCTGACTTTC. Filled out from reference TRBV14 and TRBJ2-6, the complete variable domain reads EAGVTQFPSHSVIEKGQTVTLRCDPISGHDNLYWYRRVMGKEIKFLLHFVKESKQDESGMPNNRFLAERTGGTYSTLKVQPAELEDSGVYFCASSPSRDRGVKSSGANVLTFGAGSRLTVL.

This chain links TRBV6-5 with TRBJ1-5, with 8 bases identical to TRBD1. Germline V gives CDR1 MNHEY, CDR2 SVGAGI. This CDR3 spans 16 amino acids. The trim removed 4 bases at V and 3 bases at J, leaving 8 bases unmatched. Here the CDR3 reads CASSLTGGRDNQPQHF. CDR3 in DNA: TGTGCCAGCAGTTTAACAGGGGGGAGGGACAATCAGCCCCAGCATTTT.

J is TRBJ2-3 and V is TRBV20-1; D uncertain. The CDR3 is made up of 13 amino acids. Germline V gene data show CDR1 as DFQATT and CDR2 as SNEGSKA (reference sequence). Trimming shortened V by 6 bases and J by 8 bases, and 18 bases separated the two germline ends. As DNA, the CDR3 is TGCAGTGCCAGTCCGAGGCTCCGGTCTACGCAGTATTTT. It yields the protein CSASPRLRSTQYF.